This TCR beta chain was sequenced in a study of CD8+ T cells in alopecia areata. Study overall: Twice a day, 5 to 10 mg of oral tofacitinib was administered to treated patients.

The CDR3 runs to 13 residues. Trimming at V came to 1 base and at J to 9 bases, leaving 3 bases not matched to a gene. CDR1 and CDR2 (germline): MGHRA, YSYEKL. Treatment denoted: oral pan-JAK inhibitor, 5-10 mg twice daily. CD4+ and CD8+ T cells were sorted from PBMCs. RNA extraction and reverse transcription yielded cDNA as sequencing template. Method: immunoSEQ multiplex PCR; TCRdb's copy keeps in-frame clones and lacks some. Of around 270,000 clones detected, roughly 64% appear once; the ten largest clones hold under 2%. This sequence joins TRBV4-1 and TRBJ2-1; TRBD1 agrees at 7 bases. The input for sequencing was CD4+ T cells sorted from blood, taken at week 24, from a patient treated with tofacitinib. This receptor was taken from a human donor with alopecia areata. Here the CDR3 reads CASSQGDSPEQFF. The DNA for the CDR3 is TGCGCCAGCAGCCAAGGGGACAGTCCTGAGCAGTTCTTC.